The 15 T cell receptor beta chains below were found in one sample sequenced in a study of control samples from healthy donors and cancer patients (dated by TCRdb to 2018 to 2021). The library was obtained by the immunoSEQ multiplex PCR assay. The table was pulled from immuneACCESS by TCRdb, which kept in-frame rearrangements only. Such tables lose some clones; where checked, under half of the loss comes from unresolved V genes, and the rest has no known cause. The sample contains 150,000 or so clones, roughly 93% of them found a single time. More than 2% of the sample comes from the top ten. Sequencing was carried out using blood. Receptors were obtained from a man aged 45-65 years in good health.

V usage is TRBV21-1 and J usage is TRBJ2-7. TRBV21-1 is described as a pseudogene. The CDR3 length is 14 residues. The CDR3 loop is CATPNLCGSYEQYF. CDR3 DNA sequence: TGTGCCACCCCGAACCTGTGTGGCTCCTACGAGCAGTACTTC.

The chain employs TRBV11-3 and TRBJ2-7, with a possible D match to TRBD2 (6 bases). The CDR3 is 12 residues long. Per germline, CDR1 SGHNT and CDR2 YENEEA. V was clipped by 5 bases and J by 6 bases, with 11 bases between them. The CDR3 DNA sequence: TGTGCCAGCAGCCCCGGAGGGGCCGAGCAGTACTTC. This gives the protein CASSPGGAEQYF. The full variable domain, completed using reference TRBV11-3 and TRBJ2-7, is EAGVVQSPRYKIIEKKQPVAFWCNPISGHNTLYWYLQNLGQGPELLIRYENEEAVDDSQLPKDRFSAERLKGVDSTLKIQPAELGDSAVYLCASSPGGAEQYFGPGTRLTVT.

The chain recombines TRBV28 with TRBJ1-3; 8 bases agree with TRBD1. CDR1 and CDR2 (germline): MDHEN, SYDVKM. The V and J ends lost 6 bases and 0 bases, in that order; junction bases with no gene match: 7. The CDR3 sequence is 16 residues long. CDR3 sequence (DNA): TGTGCCAGCAGATCCGACAGGGGAAGCTCTGGAAACACCATATATTTT. This encodes CASRSDRGSSGNTIYF.

The chain is built from TRBV29-1 and TRBJ2-4; TRBD2 agrees at 9 bases. The CDR3 is 16 residues long. V lost 1 base, J lost 0 bases, and 4 bases stayed unmatched. Germline V CDR1 and CDR2: SQVTM, ANQGSEA. The CDR3 DNA sequence: TGCAGCGTTGAAGGAACTAGCGGGCTAGCCAAAAACATTCAGTACTTC. Protein product: CSVEGTSGLAKNIQYF.

This clone occurred a few times. This same CDR3 is encoded by further DNA sequences in the sample. The rearrangement joins TRBV18 to TRBJ1-3; unclear D gene. CDR1 and CDR2 from the germline V gene are KGHSH and LQKENI. Trimming took off 3 bases at V and 1 base at J, with 10 bases between the two ends. This CDR3 region has 15 residues. DNA for the CDR3: TGTGCCAGCTCACCCGCCGAAGGGTCTGGAAACACCATATATTTT. Translation gives CASSPAEGSGNTIYF.

The chain recombines TRBV11-2 with TRBJ1-6; tentative D call: TRBD1 (5 bases). The ends were cut back, 1 base at V and 7 bases at J, with 14 bases in the middle. Per the germline V gene, CDR1 is SGHAT and CDR2 is FQNNGV. The CDR3 is made up of 16 amino acids. The CDR3 spells CASSLVRQWGNSPLHF. CDR3 bases: TGTGCCAGCAGCTTAGTCCGACAATGGGGGAATTCACCCCTCCACTTT.

The chain is built from TRBV4-2 and TRBJ2-7; TRBD1 agrees at 9 bases. Germline CDR1 reads LGHNA; CDR2 reads YNFKEQ. J was trimmed by 3 bases and V by 0 bases; bases with no gene match: 3. The CDR3 contains 15 residues. The CDR3 DNA follows: TGTGCCAGCAGCCAAGATCGGGACAGGGACTACGAGCAGTACTTC. It encodes CASSQDRDRDYEQYF.

The rearrangement uses TRBV19 and TRBJ1-5, with D possibly TRBD1 on 5 matching bases. The CDR3 is 12 residues long. Germline CDR1 reads LNHDA; CDR2 reads SQIVND (reference sequence). Trimming took 7 bases from V and 7 from J, leaving 11 bases between them. The CDR3 coding sequence is TGTGCCAGTACCTATCAGGGACAGCCCCAGCATTTT. This encodes CASTYQGQPQHF.

The chain employs TRBV19 and TRBJ1-3; a weak D match, TRBD1 (5 bases). Germline V gene lookup returns CDR1 LNHDA and CDR2 SQIVND (reference sequence). CDR3 length: 13 residues. V was clipped by 7 bases and J by 5 bases, with 12 bases between them. The CDR3 region is CASTLDTRNTIYF. The CDR3 DNA reads TGTGCCAGTACCCTGGACACCCGAAACACCATATATTTT.

The chain couples TRBV25-1 to TRBJ2-5; either TRBD1 or TRBD2 may supply D (5 bases each). The CDR3 loop spans 13 amino acids. Between the trimmed V and J ends, which lost 10 bases and 4 bases, there was a span of 16 bases. Looked up from germline, CDR1 is MGHDK and CDR2 is SYGVNS. DNA for the CDR3: TGTGCCACCGAGCCTGGGACGGTAGAGACCCAGTACTTC. Translating it yields CATEPGTVETQYF. Based on the CDR3 plus reference TRBV25-1 and TRBJ2-5, the full variable domain is EADIYQTPRYLVIGTGKKITLECSQTMGHDKMYWYQQDPGMELHLIHYSYGVNSTEKGDLSSESTVSRIRTEHFPLTLESARPSHTSQYLCATEPGTVETQYFGPGTRLLVL.

This clone was seen only once. This chain connects TRBV29-1 to TRBJ2-5; D is uncertain. Trimming left V 7 bases short and J 0 bases short, with 12 bases between. The V gene's germline CDR1 is SQVTM and CDR2 ANQGSEA. The CDR3 is 13 amino acids. In DNA, the CDR3 is TGCAGCGCATACACACGGTACCAAGAGACCCAGTACTTC. Amino acids: CSAYTRYQETQYF.

V gene TRBV5-1 combines with J gene TRBJ2-7, with 9 nucleotides matching TRBD2. V shed 6 bases and J 2 bases; nucleotides not matched to a gene: 9. The CDR3 spans 15 residues. Looked up from germline, CDR1 is SGHRS and CDR2 is YFSETQ. CDR3 sequence: CASKPSGTLAYEQYF. The CDR3 DNA follows: TGCGCCAGCAAGCCTAGCGGGACGCTCGCCTACGAGCAGTACTTC.

V gene TRBV18 combines with J gene TRBJ1-5, with 11 bases identical to TRBD1. There are 17 residues in the CDR3. J lost 1 base, V lost 6 bases, and 8 bases had no gene match. CDR1 and CDR2 from the germline V gene are KGHSH and LQKENI. The CDR3 region has the DNA TGTGCCAGCTCCCGGGACAGGGGGGACCTAAGCAATCAGCCCCAGCATTTT. Its translation: CASSRDRGDLSNQPQHF.

Only a few counts were recorded for this clone. The chain links TRBV29-1 to TRBJ1-1, with D perhaps TRBD1 (6 bases). CDR3 length equals 12 residues. Looked up from germline, CDR1 is SQVTM and CDR2 is ANQGSEA. V was clipped by 5 bases and J by 1 base, with 8 bases between them. Here the CDR3 reads CSVWGANTEAFF. CDR3 sequence (DNA): TGCAGCGTTTGGGGGGCGAACACTGAAGCTTTCTTT. The full variable domain, completed using reference TRBV29-1 and TRBJ1-1, is SAVISQKPSRDICQRGTSLTIQCQVDSQVTMMFWYRQQPGQSLTLIATANQGSEATYESGFVIDKFPISRPNLTFSTLTVSNMSPEDSSIYLCSVWGANTEAFFGQGTRLTVV.

This clone has more than one count but fewer than ten. The J gene is TRBJ1-6, the V gene TRBV3-1 (or the pseudogene TRBV3-2); the D is unclear. V was trimmed by 6 bases and J by 10 bases, leaving 13 bases between them. The CDR3 contains 13 residues. Germline assignment: CDR1 LGHDT and CDR2 YNNKEL (reference sequence). The chain's CDR3 is CASRGPRASPLHF. CDR3 DNA: TGTGCCAGCAGAGGACCCCGCGCCTCACCCCTCCACTTT.